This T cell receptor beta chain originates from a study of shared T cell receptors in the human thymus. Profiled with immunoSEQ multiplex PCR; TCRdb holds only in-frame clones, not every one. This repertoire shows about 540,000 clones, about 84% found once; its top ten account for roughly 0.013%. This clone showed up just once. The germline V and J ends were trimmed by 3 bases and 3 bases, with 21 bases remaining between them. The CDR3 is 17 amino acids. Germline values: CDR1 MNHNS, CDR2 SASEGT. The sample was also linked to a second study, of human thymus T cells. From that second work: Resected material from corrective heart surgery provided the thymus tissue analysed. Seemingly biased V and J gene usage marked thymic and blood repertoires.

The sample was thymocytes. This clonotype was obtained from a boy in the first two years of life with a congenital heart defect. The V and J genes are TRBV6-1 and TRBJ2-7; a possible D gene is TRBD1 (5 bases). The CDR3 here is CASSDIGCPGSFYEQYF. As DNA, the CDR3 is TGTGCCAGCAGTGATATAGGGTGTCCAGGGTCTTTCTACGAGCAGTACTTC.